This TCR beta chain was obtained from a study of cytomegalovirus exposure and HLA in healthy donors. Findings and limits, study-wide: When analyzed later, the rates of TCR association showed variation by HLA locus, with DRB1 the most and HLA-C the fewest.

The PCR had 60 Vbeta and 13 Jbeta primers. The method was immunoSEQ multiplex PCR; TCRdb's version includes in-frame clones alone and lacks a portion of them. Found here are tens of thousands of clones, less than 8% of them singletons; the top ten hold roughly 2%. Trimming took 1 base from V and 6 from J, leaving 16 bases between them. CDR1 is KGHSH, CDR2 LQKENI, per germline. CDR3 length equals 16 residues. For this clone: The target antigen is unknown.

The clonotype was recovered from a man aged 45 to 65 in good health and CMV-seronegative. The sequenced sample consisted of PBMCs. The chain joins TRBV18 to TRBJ1-3; D call uncertain. The CDR3 reads CASSPLFREAENTIYF. The CDR3 DNA sequence: TGTGCCAGCTCACCACTTTTCCGGGAGGCAGAAAACACCATATATTTT.